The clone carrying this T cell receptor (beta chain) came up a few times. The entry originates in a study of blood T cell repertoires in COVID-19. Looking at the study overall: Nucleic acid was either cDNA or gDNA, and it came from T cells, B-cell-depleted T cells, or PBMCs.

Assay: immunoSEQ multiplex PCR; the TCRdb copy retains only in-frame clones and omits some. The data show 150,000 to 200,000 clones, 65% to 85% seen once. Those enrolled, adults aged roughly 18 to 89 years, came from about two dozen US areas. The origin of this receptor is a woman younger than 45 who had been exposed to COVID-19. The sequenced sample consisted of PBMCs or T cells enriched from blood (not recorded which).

The CDR3 region has the DNA TGTGCCAGCAGCCCGCCAAACAGGGAAAACTATGGCTACACCTTC. Amino acids: CASSPPNRENYGYTF. This chain joins TRBV14 and TRBJ1-2, with D perhaps matching TRBD1 (6 bases). V lost 4 bases and J lost 2, with 14 bases in between. This CDR3 spans 15 amino acids. CDR1 is SGHDN and CDR2 is FVKESK in the germline V gene.